The 24 T cell receptor beta chains given below trace back to one sample, sequenced in a study of T cells in localized non-small cell lung cancer. Using immunoSEQ multiplex PCR, the repertoire was profiled, and TCRdb retains in-frame clones only, with some absent. Of roughly 30,000 clones detected, 90% to 95% appear once; the ten largest clones hold 0.73%. This specimen was peripheral blood, taken before any cancer treatment. The receptors here all came from a woman aged 35 to 70 with stage I lung adenocarcinoma.

The J gene is TRBJ1-5, the V gene TRBV6-1; a weak D match, TRBD1 (5 bases). CDR3 length: 14 residues. Per the germline V gene, CDR1 is MNHNS and CDR2 is SASEGT. Trimming left V 6 bases short and J 3 bases short, with 12 bases between. CDR3: CASRDTNANQPQHF. DNA for the CDR3: TGTGCCAGCAGGGACACCAATGCCAATCAGCCCCAGCATTTT.

This chain connects TRBV4-1 to TRBJ1-1; a possible D gene is TRBD1 (6 bases). Germline V CDR1 and CDR2: MGHRA, YSYEKL. This CDR3 spans 16 amino acids. V lost 1 base and J 1 base, leaving 13 bases between the germline ends. As DNA, the CDR3 is TGCGCCAGCAGCCAAGCGCTGTACAGGGCGAACACTGAAGCTTTCTTT. Translated: CASSQALYRANTEAFF.

The chain uses TRBV14 and TRBJ2-7; D remains ambiguous. The CDR3 extends over 18 amino acids. The germline V and J ends were trimmed by 1 base and 1 base, with 20 bases remaining between them. Germline assignment: CDR1 SGHDN and CDR2 FVKESK. The CDR3 reads CASSQGSIAGVLSYEQYF. CDR3 in DNA: TGTGCCAGCAGCCAAGGGTCGATAGCTGGGGTACTGTCCTACGAGCAGTACTTC.

The chain employs TRBV5-1 and TRBJ2-5; tentatively, D is TRBD1 (6 bases). The CDR3 is 17 residues long. Germline V lookup: CDR1 SGHRS, CDR2 YFSETQ. Trimming removed 0 bases from V and 1 base from J, with 16 bases in between. The CDR3 spells CASSLEPVTGPQETQYF. The CDR3 coding sequence is TGCGCCAGCAGCTTGGAGCCTGTTACAGGGCCCCAAGAGACCCAGTACTTC.

V is TRBV18 and J is TRBJ1-5; D is perhaps TRBD1 (5 bases). Germline CDR1 reads KGHSH; CDR2 reads LQKENI. Trimming pared 2 bases from V and 1 base from J, leaving 9 bases between. The CDR3 totals 15 residues. The CDR3 DNA follows: TGTGCCAGCTCACCAGGTTCAGGGAGCAATCAGCCCCAGCATTTT. This translates into CASSPGSGSNQPQHF.

The V and J genes are TRBV7-2 and TRBJ2-1; weak D call: TRBD2 (6 bases). Germline-derived CDR1 and CDR2 are SGHTA and FQGNSA. This CDR3 is built from 14 residues. Trimming shortened V by 5 bases and J by 5 bases, and 13 bases separated the two germline ends. The CDR3 DNA reads as TGTGCCAGCAGCCTGGGACTGCGCAACAATGAGCAGTTCTTC. It is translated as CASSLGLRNNEQFF.

This chain uses TRBV4-1 with TRBJ1-2; weak D call: TRBD1 (6 bases). CDR1 is MGHRA and CDR2 is YSYEKL in the germline V gene. This CDR3 comprises 17 residues. V dropped 1 base and J dropped 8 bases, with 23 bases sitting between them. CDR3 sequence reads: CASSQASGQGPVGGYTF. Here the CDR3 DNA reads TGCGCCAGCAGCCAAGCTTCCGGGCAGGGGCCGGTAGGAGGCTACACCTTC.

This clone was detected a few times. The chain links TRBV11-3 to TRBJ1-3; D is undetermined. The CDR3 spans 17 residues. Trimming stripped 3 bases from V and 0 bases from J, with 15 bases between. Germline loops: CDR1 SGHNT, CDR2 YENEEA. CDR3 in DNA: TGTGCCAGCAGCTTCGGAAACGCCGGGAGCTCTGGAAACACCATATATTTT. Residues: CASSFGNAGSSGNTIYF. Full variable domain (rest looked up from reference TRBV11-3 and TRBJ1-3): EAGVVQSPRYKIIEKKQPVAFWCNPISGHNTLYWYLQNLGQGPELLIRYENEEAVDDSQLPKDRFSAERLKGVDSTLKIQPAELGDSAVYLCASSFGNAGSSGNTIYFGEGSWLTVV.

The V and J genes are TRBV2 and TRBJ1-2; 8 bases match TRBD1. The CDR3 loop spans 14 amino acids. Germline assignment: CDR1 SNHLY and CDR2 FYNNEI. Trimming took 4 bases from V and 7 from J; bases not matched to a gene: 8. In DNA form, the CDR3 reads TGTGCCAGCAGTGGATCGACAGGGGAGGTTGGCTACACCTTC. This translates into CASSGSTGEVGYTF.

The gene calls are TRBV6-1 and TRBJ2-7; D is perhaps TRBD1 (6 bases). The CDR3 consists of 15 residues. Trimming shortened V by 4 bases and J by 2 bases, and 15 bases separated the two germline ends. Germline lookup yields CDR1 MNHNS and CDR2 SASEGT. DNA for the CDR3: TGTGCCAGCAGTGTGGACAGATCACAGACCTACGAGCAGTACTTC. Translating it yields CASSVDRSQTYEQYF.

The rearrangement links TRBV7-6 to TRBJ1-2; tentative D call: TRBD1 (5 bases). V was pared by 8 bases and J by 2 bases, with 9 bases between. Germline V gene data show CDR1 as SGHVS and CDR2 as FNYEAQ. This CDR3 is built from 12 residues. The CDR3 nucleotides are TGTGCCAGCGGAGGGGTAAACTATGGCTACACCTTC. Translated, it gives CASGGVNYGYTF.

This chain connects TRBV4-3 to TRBJ2-2; D is perhaps TRBD2 (5 bases). The V end was cut by 1 base, the J end by 1 base, with 10 bases between. Germline CDR1 and CDR2: LGHNA and YSLEER. There are 16 residues in the CDR3. The CDR3 protein is CASSQGTGLNTGELFF. The CDR3 DNA reads as TGCGCCAGCAGCCAAGGGACCGGACTGAACACCGGGGAGCTGTTTTTT.

This chain uses TRBV11-2 with TRBJ2-1, with a possible D match to TRBD2 (6 bases). The germline CDR1 and CDR2 sequences are SGHAT and FQNNGV. The ends were cut back, 5 bases at V and 2 bases at J, with 19 bases in the middle. This CDR3 has 17 amino acids. The CDR3 spells CASSPPTGTGAYNEQFF. The DNA of the CDR3 is TGTGCCAGCAGCCCTCCCACGGGGACTGGGGCCTACAATGAGCAGTTCTTC.

The rearrangement uses TRBV4-1 and TRBJ2-7; the D call may be TRBD1 or TRBD2 (5 bases each). Germline V gene data show CDR1 as MGHRA and CDR2 as YSYEKL. The V end was cut by 4 bases, the J end by 5 bases, with 15 bases between. The CDR3 runs to 14 residues. The CDR3 sequence is CASSRLPGLDEQYF. CDR3 coding DNA: TGCGCCAGCAGCCGTTTACCGGGGCTTGACGAGCAGTACTTC.

The V gene is TRBV9, the J gene TRBJ2-7, with TRBD1 matching over 12 bases. Trimming cost V 3 bases and J 5 bases; bases outside gene matches: 6. The CDR3 sequence is 15 residues long. Germline values: CDR1 SGDLS, CDR2 YYNGEE. CDR3 in DNA: TGTGCCAGCAGCGCCCACGGGACAGGGGGCAACGAGCAGTACTTC. Protein sequence: CASSAHGTGGNEQYF.

The J gene is TRBJ2-7, the V gene TRBV11-2, with 8 bases matching TRBD1. CDR3 length: 14 amino acids. The ends lost 4 bases at V and 6 bases at J; junction bases unmatched: 8. Germline lookup yields CDR1 SGHAT and CDR2 FQNNGV. CDR3 protein: CASSSAGGTVEQYF. CDR3 sequence (DNA): TGTGCCAGCAGCTCCGCAGGGGGCACAGTCGAGCAGTACTTC.

The chain employs TRBV18 and TRBJ1-1; TRBD1 matches at 7 bases. With 5 bases clipped from V and 7 bases from J, the junction kept 4 bases outside the gene matches. The CDR3 runs 12 residues. Germline V lookup: CDR1 KGHSH, CDR2 LQKENI. CDR3 amino acids: CASSSRTGEAFF. CDR3 nucleotide sequence: TGTGCCAGCTCATCCAGGACAGGTGAAGCTTTCTTT.

This chain joins TRBV28 and TRBJ2-7; the D gene is possibly TRBD1 (6 bases). V gave up 4 bases and J gave up 3 bases, with 16 bases separating them. Looked up from germline, CDR1 is MDHEN and CDR2 is SYDVKM. This CDR3 comprises 15 residues. CDR3 sequence (DNA): TGTGCCAGCAGTTCAACCAAACAGGGATTCTACGAGCAGTACTTC. Amino acid sequence: CASSSTKQGFYEQYF.

The genes are TRBV4-1 and TRBJ2-3, with TRBD2 matching 9 bases. The V gene's germline CDR1 is MGHRA and CDR2 YSYEKL. Losses at the gene ends were 4 bases for V and 0 bases for J; bases not matched to a gene: 11. The CDR3 runs 18 residues. For the CDR3, the DNA is TGCGCCAGCAGCCGCCCCCCGGCAACTAGCGGGAGCACAGATACGCAGTATTTT. Translation gives CASSRPPATSGSTDTQYF.

The chain has TRBV5-1 and TRBJ2-1; D is perhaps TRBD1 (6 bases). The CDR3 is made up of 12 amino acids. CDR1 and CDR2 (germline): SGHRS, YFSETQ. Trimming took off 6 bases at V and 10 bases at J, with 14 bases between the two ends. The CDR3 bases are TGCGCCAGCACGCTGGGGGCCGGAGAGCAGTTCTTC. Translated, it gives CASTLGAGEQFF.

The chain uses TRBV19 and TRBJ1-5; 8 bases map to TRBD1. CDR1 is LNHDA, CDR2 SQIVND, per germline (reference sequence). V was pared by 6 bases and J by 6 bases, with 7 bases of the junction left unmatched. CDR3 length: 14 residues. CDR3 protein: CASSETGVGQPQHF. CDR3 DNA: TGTGCCAGTAGCGAGACAGGGGTAGGTCAGCCCCAGCATTTT.

This rearrangement joins TRBV4-3 to TRBJ1-2; D is undetermined. Trimming removed 0 bases from V and 8 bases from J, with 13 bases in between. The CDR3 sequence is 14 residues long. The V gene's germline CDR1 is LGHNA and CDR2 YSLEER. The CDR3 bases are TGCGCCAGCAGCCAAGATCGTTCGGGTAGGGGCTACACCTTC. Translating gives CASSQDRSGRGYTF.

The chain links TRBV19 to TRBJ2-7; D is perhaps TRBD1 or TRBD2 (5 bases each). The CDR3 length is 14 residues. Trimming stripped 3 bases from V and 2 bases from J, with 11 bases between. In germline, CDR1 is LNHDA, CDR2 SQIVND (reference sequence). The CDR3 loop reads CASSIGTEPYEQYF. The CDR3 region has the DNA TGTGCCAGTAGTATTGGGACGGAACCCTACGAGCAGTACTTC. Combining the CDR3 with reference TRBV19 and TRBJ2-7 gives the whole variable domain DGGITQSPKYLFRKEGQNVTLSCEQNLNHDAMYWYRQDPGQGLRLIYYSQIVNDFQKGDIAEGYSVSREKKESFPLTVTSAQKNPTAFYLCASSIGTEPYEQYFGPGTRLTVT.

V is TRBV29-1 and J is TRBJ1-5, with D perhaps TRBD1 (5 bases). Trimming stripped 4 bases from V and 5 bases from J, with 9 bases between. This CDR3 has 12 residues. Germline V gives CDR1 SQVTM, CDR2 ANQGSEA. DNA of the CDR3: TGCAGCGTTGGTGAGGGGTATCAGCCCCAGCATTTT. Protein: CSVGEGYQPQHF.